Ten or more counts support the clone carrying this T cell receptor (beta chain). The sample comes from a study of T cell repertoires in cytomegalovirus infection. CDR1 is MNHNY and CDR2 is SVGAGI in the germline V gene (reference sequence). The CDR3 consists of 12 residues. Trimming cost V 8 bases and J 4 bases, with 11 bases left between them. TCRdb re-called the reads through MiXCR, storing one row per CDR3 protein. The sample has tens of thousands of distinct CDR3 sequences; approximately 3.6% are singletons. The TCR originated in a human donor in good health (CMV status not recorded). Some clones in this sample may be carry-over from other donors' samples. The chain recombines TRBV6-6 with TRBJ1-2, with D hard to call. Sequenced input: PBMCs. Here the CDR3 reads CASDPRSYGYTF. The CDR3 region has the DNA TGTGCCAGCGACCCACGGTCCTATGGCTACACCTTC.